The clone carrying this TCR beta chain was picked up a small number of times. The antigen remains undetermined. A single record per CDR3 protein comes from TCRdb applying MiXCR to the 5' RACE reads. The sample carries about 81,000 distinct CDR3 sequences, roughly 23% recorded once. The data originate from a study of T-cell memory formation after mild COVID-19. Whole-study results and caveats: Whether second-wave clones peaking at day 37 were SARS-CoV-2 specific went unconfirmed. Cross-reactive memory apparently joined, as some responding clones appeared in pre-infection memory.

This CDR3 has 10 amino acids. The V end lost 5 bases, the J end lost 6 bases, and 5 bases lay between the germline ends. Germline V gene lookup returns CDR1 SQVTM and CDR2 ANQGSEA. The receptor's source is a man in his late teens or twenties who had mild COVID-19 (a few samples of this study predate the infection). Cell type and time point are not known. V gene TRBV29-1 combines with J gene TRBJ1-3; no clear D. The sample comprised PBMCs or a T cell subset sorted from them (not recorded which). The CDR3 DNA reads as TGCAGCGTTCGGGAAAACACCATATATTTT. The encoded protein is CSVRENTIYF.